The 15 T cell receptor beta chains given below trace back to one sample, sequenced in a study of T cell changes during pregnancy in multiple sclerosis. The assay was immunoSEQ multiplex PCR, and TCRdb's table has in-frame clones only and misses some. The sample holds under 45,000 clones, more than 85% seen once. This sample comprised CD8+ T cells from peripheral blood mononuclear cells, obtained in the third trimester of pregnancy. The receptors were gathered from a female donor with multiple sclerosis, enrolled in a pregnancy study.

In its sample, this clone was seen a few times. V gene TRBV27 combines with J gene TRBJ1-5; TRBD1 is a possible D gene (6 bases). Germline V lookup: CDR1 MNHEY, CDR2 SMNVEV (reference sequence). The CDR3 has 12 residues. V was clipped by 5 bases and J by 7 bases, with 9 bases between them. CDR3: CASSEQGQPQHF. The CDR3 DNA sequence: TGTGCCAGCAGTGAACAGGGACAGCCCCAGCATTTT.

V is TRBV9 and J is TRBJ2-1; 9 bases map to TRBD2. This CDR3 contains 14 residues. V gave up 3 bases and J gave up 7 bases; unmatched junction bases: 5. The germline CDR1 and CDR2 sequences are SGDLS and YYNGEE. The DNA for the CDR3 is TGTGCCAGCAGCGGAGGGACTAGCTGGAATGAGCAGTTCTTC. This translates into CASSGGTSWNEQFF.

The DNA for the CDR3 is TGTGCCAGCAGTTGGACAGGGATCACAGATACGCAGTATTTT. This translates into CASSWTGITDTQYF. This chain links TRBV6-6 with TRBJ2-3, with TRBD1 matching over 8 bases. Germline V gives CDR1 MNHNY, CDR2 SVGAGI (reference sequence). The V and J ends lost 4 bases and 2 bases, in that order; junction bases with no gene match: 2. This CDR3 has 14 amino acids.

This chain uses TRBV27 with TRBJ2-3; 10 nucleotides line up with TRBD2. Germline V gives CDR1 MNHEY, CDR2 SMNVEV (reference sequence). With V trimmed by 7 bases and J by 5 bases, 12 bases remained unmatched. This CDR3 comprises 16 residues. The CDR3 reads CASIEGASGRKDTQYF. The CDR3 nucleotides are TGTGCCAGCATCGAGGGGGCTAGCGGGAGAAAAGATACGCAGTATTTT.

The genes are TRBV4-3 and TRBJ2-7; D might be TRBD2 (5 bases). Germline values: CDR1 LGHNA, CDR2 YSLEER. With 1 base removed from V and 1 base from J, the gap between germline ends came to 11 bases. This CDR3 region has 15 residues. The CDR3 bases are TGCGCCAGCAGCCAAGTAGTCGGCGGGTCCTACGAGCAGTACTTC. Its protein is CASSQVVGGSYEQYF.

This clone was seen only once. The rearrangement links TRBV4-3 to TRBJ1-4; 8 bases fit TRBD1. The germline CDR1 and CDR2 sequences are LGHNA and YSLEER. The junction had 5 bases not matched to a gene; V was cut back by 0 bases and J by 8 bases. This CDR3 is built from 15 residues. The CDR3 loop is CASSQDLDRDEKLFF. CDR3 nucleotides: TGCGCCAGCAGCCAAGATTTGGACAGGGACGAAAAACTGTTTTTT.

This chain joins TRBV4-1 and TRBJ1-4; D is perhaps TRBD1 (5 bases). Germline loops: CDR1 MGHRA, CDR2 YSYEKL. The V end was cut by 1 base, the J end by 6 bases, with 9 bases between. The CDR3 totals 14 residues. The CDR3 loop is CASSQGQTDEKLFF. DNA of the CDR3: TGCGCCAGCAGCCAAGGACAGACGGATGAAAAACTGTTTTTT.

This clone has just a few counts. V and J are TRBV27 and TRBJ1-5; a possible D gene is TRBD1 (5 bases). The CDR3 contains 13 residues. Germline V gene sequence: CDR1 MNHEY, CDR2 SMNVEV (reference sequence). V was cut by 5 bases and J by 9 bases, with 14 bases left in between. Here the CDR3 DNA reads TGTGCCAGCAGTCCTACCCAGGGTTGGCCCCAGCATTTT. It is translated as CASSPTQGWPQHF.

The CDR3 here is CASSQPGQGNTEAFF. The CDR3 DNA is TGTGCCAGCAGTCAACCGGGACAGGGGAACACTGAAGCTTTCTTT. The chain carries TRBV28 and TRBJ1-1; 9 nucleotides line up with TRBD1. The V and J ends lost 5 bases and 1 base, in that order; junction bases with no gene match: 5. Germline V lookup: CDR1 MDHEN, CDR2 SYDVKM. This CDR3 is built from 15 residues.

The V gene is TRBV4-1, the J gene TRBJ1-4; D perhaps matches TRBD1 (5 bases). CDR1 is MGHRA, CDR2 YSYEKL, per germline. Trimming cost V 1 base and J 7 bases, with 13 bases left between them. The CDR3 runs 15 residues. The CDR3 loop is CASSQAGRDGEKLFF. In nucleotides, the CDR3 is TGCGCCAGCAGCCAAGCGGGGAGGGACGGTGAAAAACTGTTTTTT.

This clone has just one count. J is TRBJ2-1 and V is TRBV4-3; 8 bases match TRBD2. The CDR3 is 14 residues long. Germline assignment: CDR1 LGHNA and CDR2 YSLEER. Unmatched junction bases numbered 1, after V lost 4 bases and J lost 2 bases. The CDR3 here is CASSPGLAYNEQFF. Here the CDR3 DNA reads TGCGCCAGCAGCCCGGGACTAGCCTACAATGAGCAGTTCTTC.

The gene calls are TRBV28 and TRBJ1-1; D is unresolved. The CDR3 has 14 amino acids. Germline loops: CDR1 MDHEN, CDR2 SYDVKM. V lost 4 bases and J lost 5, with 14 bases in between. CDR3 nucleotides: TGTGCCAGCAGTTCGGCGGGGAGGGAGACTGAAGCTTTCTTT. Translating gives CASSSAGRETEAFF.

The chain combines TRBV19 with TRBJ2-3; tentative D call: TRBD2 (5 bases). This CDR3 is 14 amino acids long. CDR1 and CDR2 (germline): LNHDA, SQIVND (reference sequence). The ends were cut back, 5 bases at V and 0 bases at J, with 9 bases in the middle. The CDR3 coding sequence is TGTGCCAGTAGTCTCCGGACTAGCACAGATACGCAGTATTTT. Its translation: CASSLRTSTDTQYF.

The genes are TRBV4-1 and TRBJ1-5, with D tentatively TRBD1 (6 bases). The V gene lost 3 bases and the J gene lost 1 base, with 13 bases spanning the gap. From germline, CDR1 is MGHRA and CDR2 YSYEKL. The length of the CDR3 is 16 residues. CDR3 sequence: CASSHLQGGSNQPQHF. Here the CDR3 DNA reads TGCGCCAGCAGCCATTTACAGGGAGGGAGCAATCAGCCCCAGCATTTT.

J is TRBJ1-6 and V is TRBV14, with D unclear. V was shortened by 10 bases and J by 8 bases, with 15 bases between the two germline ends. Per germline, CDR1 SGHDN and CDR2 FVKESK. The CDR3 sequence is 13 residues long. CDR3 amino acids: CATRAGNYSPLHF. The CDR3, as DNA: TGTGCCACCCGGGCCGGGAATTATTCACCCCTCCACTTT.